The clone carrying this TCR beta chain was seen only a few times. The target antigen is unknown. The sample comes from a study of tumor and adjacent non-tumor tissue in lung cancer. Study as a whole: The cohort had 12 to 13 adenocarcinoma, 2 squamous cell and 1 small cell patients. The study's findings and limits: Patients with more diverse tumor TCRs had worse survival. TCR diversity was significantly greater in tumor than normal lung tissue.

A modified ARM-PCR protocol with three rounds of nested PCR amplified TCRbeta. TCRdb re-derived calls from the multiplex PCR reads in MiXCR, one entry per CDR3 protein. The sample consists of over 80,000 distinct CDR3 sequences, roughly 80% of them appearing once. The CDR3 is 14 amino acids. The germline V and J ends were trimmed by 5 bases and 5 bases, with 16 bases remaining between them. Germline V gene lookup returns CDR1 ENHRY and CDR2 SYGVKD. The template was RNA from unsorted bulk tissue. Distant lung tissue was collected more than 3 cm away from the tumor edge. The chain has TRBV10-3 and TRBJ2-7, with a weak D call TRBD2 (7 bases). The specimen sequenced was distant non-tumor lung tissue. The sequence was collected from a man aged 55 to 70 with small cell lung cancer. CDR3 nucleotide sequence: TGTGCCATCAGTAACAGGGCGGGGGCTGACGAGCAGTACTTC. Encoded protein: CAISNRAGADEQYF.